A few counts support the clone carrying this TCR beta chain. Its target is not known. Other nucleotide sequences in the sample specify the same CDR3. Assay: immunoSEQ multiplex PCR; the TCRdb copy retains only in-frame clones and omits some. The sample lists roughly 56,000 clones, 70% to 85% occurring once. The data were obtained in a study of OX40 agonist ivuxolimab in advanced cancers. Looking at the study overall: Ivuxolimab, an antibody that agonizes OX40 (CD134), was administered to the patients. Prior anti-PD-1, anti-PD-L1 or anti-CTLA-4 therapy did not bar entry, and 40% had some.

Study-wide findings and caveats: At 0.1 to 3.0 mg/kg and by week 6, clonal expansion occurred in CD4+ and CD8+ blood T cells. Still undetermined is the antigen specificity of the expanded peripheral T cells.

CDR3 size: 14 residues. V was shortened by 4 bases and J by 4 bases, with 13 bases between the two germline ends. CDR1 is MNHNY, CDR2 SVGAGI, per germline (reference sequence). The material sequenced was CD4+ or CD8+ T cells sorted from blood, taken in a trial of the OX40 agonist ivuxolimab. The J gene is TRBJ2-5, the V gene TRBV6-6; the D gene is possibly TRBD2 (7 bases). The sequence came from an adult with an advanced solid tumor such as melanoma, head and neck, liver or kidney cancer. CDR3 sequence (DNA): TGTGCCAGCAGTTGGTCAGGGGAGGGAGAGACCCAGTACTTC. Protein product: CASSWSGEGETQYF.